This TCR beta chain was obtained from a study of CD8 T cells in Susac syndrome. The RNA, about 0.5 to 1 ug, was put through reverse transcription using random hexamers. An immunoSEQ multiplex PCR generated amplified TCR beta CDR3 products spanning 54 Vbeta and 13 Jbeta. TCRdb reprocessed the immunoSEQ multiplex PCR reads via MiXCR and lists one record per CDR3 protein. The sample has a few hundred thousand distinct CDR3 sequences, 92% seen once. The CDR3 is made up of 16 amino acids. Trimming shortened V by 6 bases and J by 6 bases, and 22 bases separated the two germline ends. Per the germline V gene, CDR1 is SGHTA and CDR2 is FQGNSA.

The sequence came from a human donor with multiple sclerosis. The rearrangement joins TRBV7-2 to TRBJ2-3, with D tentatively TRBD2 (7 bases). The sequencing sample was made of CD4+ T cells from PBMCs. The DNA of the CDR3 is TGTGCCAGCAGTCAAGGGGGGGGCGGAACCACCGATACGCAGTATTTT. It encodes CASSQGGGGTTDTQYF. Based on the CDR3 plus reference TRBV7-2 and TRBJ2-3, the full variable domain is GAGVSQSPSNKVTEKGKDVELRCDPISGHTALYWYRQSLGQGLEFLIYFQGNSAPDKSGLPSDRFSAERTGGSVSTLTIQRTQQEDSAVYLCASSQGGGGTTDTQYFGPGTRLTVL.